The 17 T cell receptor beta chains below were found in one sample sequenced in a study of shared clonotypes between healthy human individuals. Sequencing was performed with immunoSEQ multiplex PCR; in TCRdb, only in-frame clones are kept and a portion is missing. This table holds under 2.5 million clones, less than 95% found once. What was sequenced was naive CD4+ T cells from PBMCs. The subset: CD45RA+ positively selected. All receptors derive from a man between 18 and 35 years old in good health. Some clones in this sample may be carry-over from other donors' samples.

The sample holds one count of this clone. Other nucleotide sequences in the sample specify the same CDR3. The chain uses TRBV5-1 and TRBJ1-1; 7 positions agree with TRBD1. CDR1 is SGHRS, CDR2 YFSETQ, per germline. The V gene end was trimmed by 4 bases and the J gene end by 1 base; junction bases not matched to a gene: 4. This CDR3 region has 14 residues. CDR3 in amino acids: CASSLRQGNTEAFF. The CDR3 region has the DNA TGCGCCAGCAGCCTGCGACAGGGGAACACTGAAGCTTTCTTT.

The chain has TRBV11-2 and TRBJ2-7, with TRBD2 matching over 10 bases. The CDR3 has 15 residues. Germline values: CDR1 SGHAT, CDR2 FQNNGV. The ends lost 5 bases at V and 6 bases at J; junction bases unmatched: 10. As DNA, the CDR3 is TGTGCCAGCAGCCGGGTGAGCGGGAGGGCCGGCGAGCAGTACTTC. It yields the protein CASSRVSGRAGEQYF.

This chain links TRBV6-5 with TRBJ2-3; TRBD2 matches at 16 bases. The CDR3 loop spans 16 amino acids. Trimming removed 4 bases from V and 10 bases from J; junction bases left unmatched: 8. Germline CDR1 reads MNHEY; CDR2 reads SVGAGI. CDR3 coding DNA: TGTGCCAGCAGTTCCGGGACTAGCGGGAGGGCCTGGGCGCAGTATTTT. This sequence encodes CASSSGTSGRAWAQYF.

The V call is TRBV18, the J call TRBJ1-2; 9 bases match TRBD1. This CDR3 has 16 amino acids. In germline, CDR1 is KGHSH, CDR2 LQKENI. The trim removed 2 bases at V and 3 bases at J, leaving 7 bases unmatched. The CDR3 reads CASSPVSGQGHYGYTF. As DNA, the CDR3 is TGTGCCAGCTCACCAGTCTCGGGACAGGGACACTATGGCTACACCTTC.

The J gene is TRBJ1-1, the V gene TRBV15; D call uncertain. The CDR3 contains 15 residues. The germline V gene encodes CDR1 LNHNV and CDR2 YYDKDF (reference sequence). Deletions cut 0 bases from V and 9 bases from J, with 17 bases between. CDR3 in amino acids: CATSRDVGRPSQAFF. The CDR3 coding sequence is TGTGCCACCAGCAGAGATGTGGGCAGACCCTCCCAAGCTTTCTTT.

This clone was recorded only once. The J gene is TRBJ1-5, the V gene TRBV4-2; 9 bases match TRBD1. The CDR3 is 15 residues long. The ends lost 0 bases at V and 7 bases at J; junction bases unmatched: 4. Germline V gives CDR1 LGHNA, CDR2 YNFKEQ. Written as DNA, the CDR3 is TGTGCCAGCAGCCAAGATGGGGACAGGGACCAGCCCCAGCATTTT. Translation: CASSQDGDRDQPQHF.

The CDR3 here is CASSQQPSGGSTDTQYF. In DNA, the CDR3 is TGTGCCAGCAGCCAACAACCTAGCGGGGGAAGCACAGATACGCAGTATTTT. This rearrangement joins TRBV4-2 to TRBJ2-3, with TRBD2 identical over 10 bases. V gave up 2 bases and J gave up 0 bases; unmatched junction bases: 5. The germline gives CDR1 LGHNA, CDR2 YNFKEQ. This CDR3 has 17 residues.

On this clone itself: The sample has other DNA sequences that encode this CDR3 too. CDR3 in DNA: TGTGCCAGCAGCTTAGGTCAGGTCAATGAGCAGTTCTTC. This codes for CASSLGQVNEQFF. This chain links TRBV7-9 with TRBJ2-1; D is unclear. V shed 1 base and J shed 6 bases, with 7 bases lying between them. Germline V gives CDR1 SEHNR, CDR2 FQNEAQ (reference sequence). This CDR3 region has 13 residues.

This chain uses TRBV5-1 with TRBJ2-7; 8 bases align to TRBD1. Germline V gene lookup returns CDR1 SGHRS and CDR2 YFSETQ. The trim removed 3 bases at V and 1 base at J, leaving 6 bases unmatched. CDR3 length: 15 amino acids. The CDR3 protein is CASSSGQGRSYEQYF. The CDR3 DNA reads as TGCGCCAGCAGCTCCGGACAGGGCAGGTCCTACGAGCAGTACTTC.

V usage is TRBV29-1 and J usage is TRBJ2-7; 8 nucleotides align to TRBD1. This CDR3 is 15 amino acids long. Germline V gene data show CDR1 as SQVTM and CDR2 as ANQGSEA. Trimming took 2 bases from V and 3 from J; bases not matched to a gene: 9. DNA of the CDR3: TGCAGCGTTGAACAGGAGGACAGGGAGGTCTACGAGCAGTACTTC. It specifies CSVEQEDREVYEQYF.

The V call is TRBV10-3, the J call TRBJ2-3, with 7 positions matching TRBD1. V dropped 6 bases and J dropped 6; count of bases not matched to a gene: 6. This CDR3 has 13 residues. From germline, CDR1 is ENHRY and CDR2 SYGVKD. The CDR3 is CAIRVQQGDTQYF. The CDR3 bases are TGTGCCATCAGGGTACAACAGGGGGATACGCAGTATTTT.

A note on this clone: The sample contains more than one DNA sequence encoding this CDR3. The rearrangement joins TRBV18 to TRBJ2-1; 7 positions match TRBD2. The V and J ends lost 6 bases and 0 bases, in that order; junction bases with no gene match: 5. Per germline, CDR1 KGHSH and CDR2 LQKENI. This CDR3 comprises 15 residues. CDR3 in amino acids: CASSPSGSSYNEQFF. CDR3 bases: TGTGCCAGCTCGCCTAGCGGCAGCTCCTACAATGAGCAGTTCTTC.

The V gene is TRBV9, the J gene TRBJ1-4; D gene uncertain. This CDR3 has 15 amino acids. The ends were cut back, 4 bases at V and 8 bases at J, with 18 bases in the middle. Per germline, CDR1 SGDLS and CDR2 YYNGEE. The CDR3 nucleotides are TGTGCCAGCAGCCCAGTGGGCCAGGATAGCGAAAAACTGTTTTTT. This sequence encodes CASSPVGQDSEKLFF.

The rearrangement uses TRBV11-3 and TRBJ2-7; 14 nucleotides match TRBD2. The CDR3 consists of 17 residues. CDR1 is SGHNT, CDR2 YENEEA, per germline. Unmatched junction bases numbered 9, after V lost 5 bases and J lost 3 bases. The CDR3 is CASSIRLAGGIFYEQYF. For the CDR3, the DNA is TGTGCCAGCAGCATACGACTAGCGGGAGGGATATTCTACGAGCAGTACTTC.

The CDR3 DNA follows: TGTGCCAGCAGAGAGCCCGGCCAAGAGACCCAGTACTTC. This sequence encodes CASREPGQETQYF. This rearrangement joins TRBV6-5 to TRBJ2-5, with D uncertain. CDR3 length: 13 residues. V lost 6 bases, J lost 1 base, and 9 bases lay in between. Germline V gene sequence: CDR1 MNHEY, CDR2 SVGAGI.

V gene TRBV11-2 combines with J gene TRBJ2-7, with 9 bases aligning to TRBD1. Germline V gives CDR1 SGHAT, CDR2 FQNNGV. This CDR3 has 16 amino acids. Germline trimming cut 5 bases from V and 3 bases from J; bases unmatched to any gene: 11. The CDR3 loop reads CASSEIGQGFDYEQYF. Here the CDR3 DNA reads TGTGCCAGCAGCGAAATAGGACAGGGGTTTGACTACGAGCAGTACTTC.

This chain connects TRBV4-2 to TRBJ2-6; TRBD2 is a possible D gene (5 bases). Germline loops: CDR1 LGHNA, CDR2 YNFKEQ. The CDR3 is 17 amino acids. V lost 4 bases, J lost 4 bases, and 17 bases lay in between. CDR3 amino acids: CASSPTKSKSGANVLTF. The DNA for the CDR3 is TGTGCCAGCAGCCCGACTAAGAGCAAGTCAGGGGCCAACGTCCTGACTTTC.